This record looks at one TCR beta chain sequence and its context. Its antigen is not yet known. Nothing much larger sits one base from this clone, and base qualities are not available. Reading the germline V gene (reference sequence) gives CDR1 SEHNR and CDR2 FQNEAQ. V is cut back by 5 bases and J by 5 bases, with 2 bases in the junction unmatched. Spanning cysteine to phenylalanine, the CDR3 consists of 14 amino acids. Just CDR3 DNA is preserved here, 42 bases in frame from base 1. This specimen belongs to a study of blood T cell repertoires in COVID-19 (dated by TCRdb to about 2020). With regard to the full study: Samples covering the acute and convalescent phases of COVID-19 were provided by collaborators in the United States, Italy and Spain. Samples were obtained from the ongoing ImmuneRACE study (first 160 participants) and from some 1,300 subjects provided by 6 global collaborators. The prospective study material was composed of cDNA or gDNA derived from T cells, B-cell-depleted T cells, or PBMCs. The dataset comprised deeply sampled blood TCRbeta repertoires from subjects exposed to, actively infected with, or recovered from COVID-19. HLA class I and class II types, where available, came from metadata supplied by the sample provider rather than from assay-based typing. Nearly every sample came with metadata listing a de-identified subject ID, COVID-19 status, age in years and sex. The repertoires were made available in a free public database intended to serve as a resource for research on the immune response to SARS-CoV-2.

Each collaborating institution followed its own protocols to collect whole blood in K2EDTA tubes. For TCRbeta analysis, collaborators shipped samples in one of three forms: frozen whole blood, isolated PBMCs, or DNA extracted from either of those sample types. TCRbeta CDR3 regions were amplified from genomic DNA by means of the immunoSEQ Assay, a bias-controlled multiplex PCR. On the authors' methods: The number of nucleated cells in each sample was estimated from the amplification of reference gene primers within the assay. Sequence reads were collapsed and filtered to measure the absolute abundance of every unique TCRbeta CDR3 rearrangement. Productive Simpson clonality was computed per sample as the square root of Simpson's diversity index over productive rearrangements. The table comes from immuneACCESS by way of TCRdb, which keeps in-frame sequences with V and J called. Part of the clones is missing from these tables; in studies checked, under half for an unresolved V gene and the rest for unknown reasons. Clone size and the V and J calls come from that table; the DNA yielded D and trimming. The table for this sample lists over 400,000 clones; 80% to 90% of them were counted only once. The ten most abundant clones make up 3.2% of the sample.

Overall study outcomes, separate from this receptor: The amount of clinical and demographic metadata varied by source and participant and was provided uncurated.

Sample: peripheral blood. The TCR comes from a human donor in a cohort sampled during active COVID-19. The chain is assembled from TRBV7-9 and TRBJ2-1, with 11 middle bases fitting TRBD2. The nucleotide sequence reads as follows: TGTGCCAGCAGCGAGACTAGCGGGGACAATGAGCAGTTCTTC. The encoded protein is CASSETSGDNEQFF.